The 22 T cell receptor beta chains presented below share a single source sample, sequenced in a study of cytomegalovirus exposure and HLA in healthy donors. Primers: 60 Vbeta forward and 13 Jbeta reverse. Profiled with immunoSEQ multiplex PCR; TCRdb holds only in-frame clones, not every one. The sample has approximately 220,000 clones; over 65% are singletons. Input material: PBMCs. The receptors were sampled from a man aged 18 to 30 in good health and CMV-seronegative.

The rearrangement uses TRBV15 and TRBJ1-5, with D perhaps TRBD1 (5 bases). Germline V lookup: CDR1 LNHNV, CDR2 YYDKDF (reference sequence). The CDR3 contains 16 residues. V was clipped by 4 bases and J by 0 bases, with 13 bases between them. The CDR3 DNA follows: TGTGCCACCAGCATCTATGGGGGGAATAGCAATCAGCCCCAGCATTTT. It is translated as CATSIYGGNSNQPQHF.

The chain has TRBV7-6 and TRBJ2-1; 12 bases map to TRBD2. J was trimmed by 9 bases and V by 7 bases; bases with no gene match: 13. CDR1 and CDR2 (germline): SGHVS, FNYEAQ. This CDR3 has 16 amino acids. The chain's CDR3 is CASTKMTSGSSGEQFF. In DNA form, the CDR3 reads TGTGCCAGCACCAAAATGACTAGCGGGAGCTCCGGTGAGCAGTTCTTC.

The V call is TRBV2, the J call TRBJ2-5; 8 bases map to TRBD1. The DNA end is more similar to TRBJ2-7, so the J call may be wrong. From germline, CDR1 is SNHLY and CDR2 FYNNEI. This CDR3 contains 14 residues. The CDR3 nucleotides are TGTGCCAGCAGTGAGGCAGGGGGCCTCTACGAGCAGTACTTC. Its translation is CASSEAGGLYEQYF.

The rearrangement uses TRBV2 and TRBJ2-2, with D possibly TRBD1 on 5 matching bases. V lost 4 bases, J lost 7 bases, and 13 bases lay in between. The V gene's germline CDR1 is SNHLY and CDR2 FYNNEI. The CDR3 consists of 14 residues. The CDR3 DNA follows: TGTGCCAGCAGTGTGGCAGGGCGGAGCGGGGAGCTGTTTTTT. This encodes CASSVAGRSGELFF.

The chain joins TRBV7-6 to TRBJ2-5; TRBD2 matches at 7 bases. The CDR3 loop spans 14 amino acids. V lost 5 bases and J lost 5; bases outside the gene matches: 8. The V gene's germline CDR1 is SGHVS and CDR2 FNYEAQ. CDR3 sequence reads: CASSPSGIWETQYF. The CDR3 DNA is TGTGCCAGCAGCCCCAGCGGGATTTGGGAGACCCAGTACTTC.

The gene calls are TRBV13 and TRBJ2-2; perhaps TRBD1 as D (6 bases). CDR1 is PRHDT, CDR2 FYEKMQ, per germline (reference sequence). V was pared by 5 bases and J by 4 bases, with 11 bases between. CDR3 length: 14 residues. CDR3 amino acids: CASSPHRVTGELFF. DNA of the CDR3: TGTGCCAGCAGCCCCCACAGGGTCACCGGGGAGCTGTTTTTT. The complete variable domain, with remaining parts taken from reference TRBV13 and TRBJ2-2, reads AAGVIQSPRHLIKEKRETATLKCYPIPRHDTVYWYQQGPGQDPQFLISFYEKMQSDKGSIPDRFSAQQFSDYHSELNMSSLELGDSALYFCASSPHRVTGELFFGEGSRLTVL.

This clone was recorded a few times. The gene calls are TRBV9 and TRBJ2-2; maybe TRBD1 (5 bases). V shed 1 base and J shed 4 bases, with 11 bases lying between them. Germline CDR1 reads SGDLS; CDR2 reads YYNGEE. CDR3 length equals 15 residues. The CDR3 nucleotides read TGTGCCAGCAGCGTAAGCGACAGAGCCACCGGGGAGCTGTTTTTT. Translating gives CASSVSDRATGELFF.

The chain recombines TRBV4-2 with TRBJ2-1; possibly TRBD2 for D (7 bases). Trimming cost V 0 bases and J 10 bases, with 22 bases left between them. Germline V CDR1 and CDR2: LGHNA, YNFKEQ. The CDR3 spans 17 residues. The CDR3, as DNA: TGTGCCAGCAGCCAAGATGGGGCGGGAGTAGGGGGGTTGGAGCAGTTCTTC. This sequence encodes CASSQDGAGVGGLEQFF.

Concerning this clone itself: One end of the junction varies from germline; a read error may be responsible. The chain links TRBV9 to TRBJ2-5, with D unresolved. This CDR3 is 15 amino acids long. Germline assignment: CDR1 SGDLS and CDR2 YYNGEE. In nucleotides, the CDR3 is TGTGCCAGCAGCCCTCAACCGAGTAACCAACAGACCCAGTACTTC. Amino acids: CASSPQPSNQQTQYF.

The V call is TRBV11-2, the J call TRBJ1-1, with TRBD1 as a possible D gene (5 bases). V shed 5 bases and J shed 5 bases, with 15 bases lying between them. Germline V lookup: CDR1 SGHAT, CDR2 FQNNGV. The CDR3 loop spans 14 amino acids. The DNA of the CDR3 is TGTGCCAGCAGCCAGGGCGGGGTATGGACTGAAGCTTTCTTT. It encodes CASSQGGVWTEAFF.

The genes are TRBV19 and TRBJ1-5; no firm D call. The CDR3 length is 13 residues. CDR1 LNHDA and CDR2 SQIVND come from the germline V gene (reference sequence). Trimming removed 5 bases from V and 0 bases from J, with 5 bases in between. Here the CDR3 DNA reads TGTGCCAGTAGTCAGAATAGCAATCAGCCCCAGCATTTT. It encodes CASSQNSNQPQHF.

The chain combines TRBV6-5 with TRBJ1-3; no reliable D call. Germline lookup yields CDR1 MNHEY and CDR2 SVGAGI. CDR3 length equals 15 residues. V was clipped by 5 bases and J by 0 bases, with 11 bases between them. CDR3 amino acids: CASSQTQVSGNTIYF. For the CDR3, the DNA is TGTGCCAGCAGTCAAACCCAGGTCTCTGGAAACACCATATATTTT.

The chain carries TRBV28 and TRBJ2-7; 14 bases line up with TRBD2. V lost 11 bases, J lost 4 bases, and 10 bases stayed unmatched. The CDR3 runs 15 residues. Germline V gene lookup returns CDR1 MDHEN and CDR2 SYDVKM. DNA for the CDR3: TGTGCCCGGGGGCAGGGGACTAGCGGGAGTTACGAGCAGTACTTC. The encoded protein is CARGQGTSGSYEQYF.

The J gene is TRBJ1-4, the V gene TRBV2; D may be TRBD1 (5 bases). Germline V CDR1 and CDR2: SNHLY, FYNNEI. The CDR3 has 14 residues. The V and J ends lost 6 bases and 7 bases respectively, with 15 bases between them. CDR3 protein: CASRIDRGIEKLFF. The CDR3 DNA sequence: TGTGCCAGCAGAATCGATCGGGGGATTGAAAAACTGTTTTTT. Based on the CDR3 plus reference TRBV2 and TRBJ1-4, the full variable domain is EPEVTQTPSHQVTQMGQEVILRCVPISNHLYFYWYRQILGQKVEFLVSFYNNEISEKSEIFDDQFSVERPDGSNFTLKIRSTKLEDSAMYFCASRIDRGIEKLFFGSGTQLSVL.

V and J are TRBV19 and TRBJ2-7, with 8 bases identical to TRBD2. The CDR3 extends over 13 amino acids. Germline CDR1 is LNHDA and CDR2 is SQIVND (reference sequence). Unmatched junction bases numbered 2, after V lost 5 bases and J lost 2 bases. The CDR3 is CASSLREAYEQYF. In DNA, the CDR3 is TGTGCCAGTAGTCTGCGGGAGGCCTACGAGCAGTACTTC.

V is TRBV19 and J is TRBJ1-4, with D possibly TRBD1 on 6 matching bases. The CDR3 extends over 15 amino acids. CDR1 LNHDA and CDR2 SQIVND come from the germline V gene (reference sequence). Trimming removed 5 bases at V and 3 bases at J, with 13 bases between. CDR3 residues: CASSSPGAPNEKLFF. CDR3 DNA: TGTGCCAGTAGTTCCCCAGGGGCGCCTAATGAAAAACTGTTTTTT.

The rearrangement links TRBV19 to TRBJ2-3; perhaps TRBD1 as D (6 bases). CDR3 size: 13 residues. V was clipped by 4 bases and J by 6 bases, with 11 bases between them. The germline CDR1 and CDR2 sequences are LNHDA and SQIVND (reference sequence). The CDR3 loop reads CASSTAGEDTQYF. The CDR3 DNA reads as TGTGCCAGTAGTACCGCAGGGGAGGATACGCAGTATTTT.

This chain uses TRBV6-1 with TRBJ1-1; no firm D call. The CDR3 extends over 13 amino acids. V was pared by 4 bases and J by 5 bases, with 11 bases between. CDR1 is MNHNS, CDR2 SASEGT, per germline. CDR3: CASSATLETEAFF. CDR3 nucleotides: TGTGCCAGCAGTGCAACTCTGGAGACTGAAGCTTTCTTT.

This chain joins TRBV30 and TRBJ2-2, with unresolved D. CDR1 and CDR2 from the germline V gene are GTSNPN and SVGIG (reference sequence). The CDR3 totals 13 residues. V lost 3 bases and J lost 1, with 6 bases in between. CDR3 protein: CAWRQLNTGELFF. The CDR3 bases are TGTGCCTGGAGGCAGTTGAACACCGGGGAGCTGTTTTTT.

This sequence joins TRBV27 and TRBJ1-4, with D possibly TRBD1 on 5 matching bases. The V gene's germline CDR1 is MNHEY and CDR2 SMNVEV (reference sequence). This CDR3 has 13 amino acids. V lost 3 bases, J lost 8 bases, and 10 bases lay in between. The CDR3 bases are TGTGCCAGCAGTTTTCAGGCAGGGGAAAAACTGTTTTTT. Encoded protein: CASSFQAGEKLFF.

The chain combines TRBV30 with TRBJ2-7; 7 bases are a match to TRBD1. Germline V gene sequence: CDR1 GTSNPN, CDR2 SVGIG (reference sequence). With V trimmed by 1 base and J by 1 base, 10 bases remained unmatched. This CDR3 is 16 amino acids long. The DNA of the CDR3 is TGTGCCTGGAGTGGACGACAGGGAACCTTGTCCTACGAGCAGTACTTC. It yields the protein CAWSGRQGTLSYEQYF.

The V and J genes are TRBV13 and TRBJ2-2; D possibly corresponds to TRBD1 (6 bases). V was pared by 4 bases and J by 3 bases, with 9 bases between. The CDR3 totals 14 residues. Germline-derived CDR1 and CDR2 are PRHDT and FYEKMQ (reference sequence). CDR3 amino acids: CASSSQGYTGELFF. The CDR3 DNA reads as TGTGCCAGCAGCTCACAGGGATACACCGGGGAGCTGTTTTTT. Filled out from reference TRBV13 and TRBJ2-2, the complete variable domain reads AAGVIQSPRHLIKEKRETATLKCYPIPRHDTVYWYQQGPGQDPQFLISFYEKMQSDKGSIPDRFSAQQFSDYHSELNMSSLELGDSALYFCASSSQGYTGELFFGEGSRLTVL.